This T cell receptor (beta chain) was obtained from a study of shared clonotypes between healthy human individuals. TCRdb's copy holds only in-frame clones and misses some; the assay was immunoSEQ multiplex PCR. The sample includes 1.6 million or so clones, around 97% seen only once; the top ten take more than 0.9%. Study donors comprised healthy, HIV-negative adults devoid of recent acute infection or vaccination. Partitioning of CD4+ cells yielded a CD45RA+ naive subset and a CD45RA-negative memory subset. Source material: naive CD4+ T cells sorted from blood. The subset: CD45RA+ positively selected. The TCR sequence derives from a man aged 25 to 40 in good health.

The CDR3 DNA reads TGTGCCAGCAGTGTTAACAGGAACACAGATACGCAGTATTTT. It yields the protein CASSVNRNTDTQYF. The rearrangement uses TRBV2 and TRBJ2-3; D is possibly TRBD1 (5 bases). CDR3 length equals 14 residues. The V and J ends lost 4 bases and 2 bases respectively, with 10 bases between them. The germline CDR1 and CDR2 sequences are SNHLY and FYNNEI. Full variable domain (remainder filled in from reference TRBV2 and TRBJ2-3): EPEVTQTPSHQVTQMGQEVILRCVPISNHLYFYWYRQILGQKVEFLVSFYNNEISEKSEIFDDQFSVERPDGSNFTLKIRSTKLEDSAMYFCASSVNRNTDTQYFGPGTRLTVL.